The 9 T cell receptor beta chains reported below all come from one sample, sequenced in a study of blood T cell repertoires in COVID-19. The method was immunoSEQ multiplex PCR; TCRdb's version includes in-frame clones alone and lacks a portion of them. The sample lists about 130,000 clones, around three quarters seen once, with 10% to 12% in the top ten. Source material: peripheral blood. The source of these receptors is a human donor in a cohort sampled during active COVID-19.

This rearrangement joins TRBV5-1 to TRBJ2-2, with 7 nucleotides matching TRBD1. The germline gives CDR1 SGHRS, CDR2 YFSETQ. This CDR3 spans 15 amino acids. The V and J ends lost 0 bases and 4 bases, in that order; junction bases with no gene match: 3. Here the CDR3 DNA reads TGCGCCAGCAGCTTGGGGGGACAGATCACCGGGGAGCTGTTTTTT. Translating it yields CASSLGGQITGELFF.

With respect to this clone: Other DNA sequences of this sample code for an identical CDR3. The rearrangement uses TRBV6-2 or TRBV6-3 and TRBJ2-7, with D uncertain. The germline V gene encodes CDR1 MNHEY and CDR2 SVGEGT. V dropped 5 bases and J dropped 2 bases, with 7 bases sitting between them. CDR3 length: 12 residues. In nucleotides, the CDR3 is TGTGCCAGCAGTCTGAGCGCCTACGAGCAGTACTTC. This codes for CASSLSAYEQYF.

The rearrangement links TRBV5-1 to TRBJ2-2; D call uncertain. CDR1 and CDR2 from the germline V gene are SGHRS and YFSETQ. This CDR3 comprises 14 residues. V lost 0 bases to trimming and J lost 6 bases, with 9 bases between them. The CDR3 nucleotides are TGCGCCAGCAGCTTGGGTAGCATCCCCGGGGAGCTGTTTTTT. Translating it yields CASSLGSIPGELFF.

V gene TRBV6-1 combines with J gene TRBJ1-1, with no clear D. Germline values: CDR1 MNHNS, CDR2 SASEGT. V lost 3 bases and J lost 8, with 13 bases in between. The CDR3 sequence is 13 residues long. The CDR3 DNA follows: TGTGCCAGCAGTGACCCGAGGGTGTGGGAAGCTTTCTTT. Translated, it gives CASSDPRVWEAFF.

The J gene is TRBJ2-3, the V gene TRBV7-3, with 8 nucleotides matching TRBD1. The CDR3 consists of 15 residues. Germline CDR1 and CDR2: SGHTA and FQGTGA. Losses at the gene ends were 5 bases for V and 5 bases for J; bases not matched to a gene: 9. Written as DNA, the CDR3 is TGTGCCAGCAGCCCCGACAGGGGACATTTAGATACGCAGTATTTT. This encodes CASSPDRGHLDTQYF.

This chain uses TRBV5-6 with TRBJ1-1; the D is unclear. This CDR3 has 16 residues. The germline V gene has CDR1 SGHDT and CDR2 YYEEEE. Trimming pared 4 bases from V and 1 base from J, leaving 17 bases between. CDR3 residues: CASSGLGRTPNTEAFF. The DNA for the CDR3 is TGTGCCAGCAGCGGATTGGGGAGAACCCCGAACACTGAAGCTTTCTTT.

The chain employs TRBV6-5 and TRBJ2-1, with D possibly being TRBD2 (5 bases). V was shortened by 3 bases and J by 11 bases, with 8 bases between the two germline ends. Germline-derived CDR1 and CDR2 are MNHEY and SVGAGI. The CDR3 sequence is 11 residues long. This CDR3 is CASSYGSQQFF. The CDR3 DNA sequence: TGTGCCAGCAGTTATGGGAGTCAGCAGTTCTTC.

This clone was seen just once. The chain carries TRBV5-5 and TRBJ2-6, with TRBD1 matching 10 bases. The trim removed 3 bases at V and 0 bases at J, leaving 6 bases unmatched. Germline lookup yields CDR1 SGHKS and CDR2 YYEKEE (reference sequence). This CDR3 is built from 18 residues. The CDR3 sequence is CASSWRTGGGSGANVLTF. CDR3 bases: TGTGCCAGCAGCTGGAGGACAGGGGGAGGCTCTGGGGCCAACGTCCTGACTTTC.

J is TRBJ2-5 and V is TRBV7-6; 7 bases map to TRBD1. The length of the CDR3 is 15 residues. Germline loops: CDR1 SGHVS, CDR2 FNYEAQ. With V trimmed by 5 bases and J by 0 bases, 6 bases remained unmatched. CDR3 nucleotide sequence: TGTGCCAGCAGCCGCAGGGACAGCCACCAAGAGACCCAGTACTTC. It specifies CASSRRDSHQETQYF.